What follows are 27 T cell receptor beta chains derived from one specimen sequenced in a study of shared clonotypes between healthy human individuals. The repertoire was sequenced with immunoSEQ multiplex PCR; TCRdb's copy has only in-frame clones and lacks some. The sample lists millions of clones; approximately 92% were seen once. Sequencing was carried out using naive CD4+ T cells sorted from blood. The subset here: CD45RA+ positively selected. The receptors originated from a man aged 18 to 35 in good health.

DNA for the CDR3: TGCGCCAGCAGCTTGAGACCCGTCACAGATACGCAGTATTTT. The encoded protein is CASSLRPVTDTQYF. The V gene is TRBV5-1, the J gene TRBJ2-3; D unresolved. Per germline, CDR1 SGHRS and CDR2 YFSETQ. Trimming took 1 base from V and 2 from J, leaving 8 bases between them. This CDR3 has 14 amino acids.

The chain couples TRBV7-3 to TRBJ1-1; 7 bases line up with TRBD1. Unmatched junction bases numbered 3, after V lost 4 bases and J lost 4 bases. Germline V gives CDR1 SGHTA, CDR2 FQGTGA. CDR3 size: 13 residues. CDR3 sequence (DNA): TGTGCCAGCAGCTCACGACAGGGCACTGAAGCTTTCTTT. It encodes CASSSRQGTEAFF. The entire variable domain, with the rest obtained from reference TRBV7-3 and TRBJ1-1, is as follows: GAGVSQTPSNKVTEKGKYVELRCDPISGHTALYWYRQSLGQGPEFLIYFQGTGAADDSGLPNDRFFAVRPEGSVSTLKIQRTERGDSAVYLCASSSRQGTEAFFGQGTRLTVV.

The chain uses TRBV2 and TRBJ1-6, with D maybe TRBD1 (6 bases). Trimming took off 4 bases at V and 7 bases at J, with 11 bases between the two ends. This CDR3 contains 14 residues. Germline V gives CDR1 SNHLY, CDR2 FYNNEI. The CDR3 here is CASSVQQGNSPLHF. The CDR3, as DNA: TGTGCCAGCAGTGTCCAACAGGGAAATTCACCCCTCCACTTT.

This clone was counted only a few times. The chain carries TRBV6-1 and TRBJ2-7; D may be TRBD1 or TRBD2 (5 bases each). V was shortened by 2 bases and J by 8 bases, with 16 bases between the two germline ends. Germline V gene lookup returns CDR1 MNHNS and CDR2 SASEGT. This CDR3 is built from 14 residues. As DNA, the CDR3 is TGTGCCAGCAGTGAAACCCAAACCCGGGGCCAGCAGTACTTC. Protein: CASSETQTRGQQYF.

This clone has just one count. The rearrangement joins TRBV20-1 to TRBJ2-3; D possibly corresponds to TRBD2 (5 bases). V was clipped by 1 base and J by 13 bases, with 12 bases between them. CDR1 is DFQATT, CDR2 SNEGSKA, per germline (reference sequence). The CDR3 length is 11 residues. The CDR3 is CSARVMDFEYF. In DNA form, the CDR3 reads TGCAGTGCTAGAGTAATGGACTTCGAGTATTTT.

The table lists this clone with a count of one. V usage is TRBV28 and J usage is TRBJ1-4; 9 positions agree with TRBD1. This CDR3 is built from 15 residues. Germline V gene sequence: CDR1 MDHEN, CDR2 SYDVKM. The trim removed 2 bases at V and 8 bases at J, leaving 6 bases unmatched. The chain's CDR3 is CASSLGDRGYEKLFF. In DNA form, the CDR3 reads TGTGCCAGCAGTTTAGGTGACAGGGGGTACGAAAAACTGTTTTTT.

The chain uses TRBV7-9 and TRBJ2-2, with TRBD1 matching over 10 bases. CDR1 SEHNR and CDR2 FQNEAQ come from the germline V gene (reference sequence). The V segment lost 3 bases and the J segment 7 bases; nucleotides outside the gene matches: 5. The CDR3 runs 15 residues. The CDR3 DNA reads as TGTGCCAGCAGCTTCGGGACAGGGGTGAACGGGGAGCTGTTTTTT. It specifies CASSFGTGVNGELFF. The whole variable domain, remainder taken from reference TRBV7-9 and TRBJ2-2, is DTGVSQNPRHKITKRGQNVTFRCDPISEHNRLYWYRQTLGQGPEFLTYFQNEAQLEKSRLLSDRFSAERPKGSFSTLEIQRTEQGDSAMYLCASSFGTGVNGELFFGEGSRLTVL.

This rearrangement joins TRBV20-1 to TRBJ2-7, with D unclear. Trimming pared 5 bases from V and 4 bases from J, leaving 9 bases between. The CDR3 covers 11 residues. Germline CDR1 reads DFQATT; CDR2 reads SNEGSKA (reference sequence). CDR3 amino acids: CSASDDYEQYF. The CDR3 nucleotides are TGCAGTGCTTCAGATGATTACGAGCAGTACTTC.

This chain uses TRBV25-1 with TRBJ1-6, with 7 positions matching TRBD1. V shed 1 base, J shed 7 bases, and the junction held 4 bases outside the gene matches. This CDR3 is 15 amino acids long. Germline V gene data show CDR1 as MGHDK and CDR2 as SYGVNS. The DNA of the CDR3 is TGTGCCAGCAGTGAATCCCGGGGACAGAATTCACCCCTCCACTTT. It specifies CASSESRGQNSPLHF.

The J gene is TRBJ2-1, the V gene TRBV9, with TRBD1 matching over 8 bases. Trimming at V came to 3 bases and at J to 1 base, leaving 3 bases not matched to a gene. The CDR3 is made up of 15 amino acids. CDR1 and CDR2 from the germline V gene are SGDLS and YYNGEE. CDR3 residues: CASSGTGRSYNEQFF. In nucleotides, the CDR3 is TGTGCCAGCAGCGGGACAGGGAGGTCCTACAATGAGCAGTTCTTC.

V and J are TRBV5-1 and TRBJ2-1, with 12 nucleotides matching TRBD2. This CDR3 spans 19 amino acids. Per germline, CDR1 SGHRS and CDR2 YFSETQ. The V and J ends lost 4 bases and 2 bases, in that order; junction bases with no gene match: 13. The CDR3 DNA is TGCGCCAGCAGCGACGAAAGGAGGAGACTAGCGGGGGCCTACAATGAGCAGTTCTTC. It encodes CASSDERRRLAGAYNEQFF.

The chain is built from TRBV5-4 and TRBJ2-3, with a tentative D call TRBD2 (5 bases). Trimming removed 7 bases from V and 3 bases from J, with 12 bases in between. Germline CDR1 SGHNT, CDR2 YYREEE (reference sequence). CDR3 length: 13 amino acids. This CDR3 reads CASPSGETDTQYF. CDR3 in DNA: TGTGCCAGCCCCTCCGGGGAGACAGATACGCAGTATTTT. The full variable domain, with the rest looked up from reference TRBV5-4 and TRBJ2-3, is ETGVTQSPTHLIKTRGQQVTLRCSSQSGHNTVSWYQQALGQGPQFIFQYYREEENGRGNFPPRFSGLQFPNYSSELNVNALELDDSALYLCASPSGETDTQYFGPGTRLTVL.

The rearrangement joins TRBV30 to TRBJ1-2; 7 bases fit TRBD1. J gave up 6 bases and V 4 bases, and 11 bases lay outside the gene matches. Per the germline V gene, CDR1 is GTSNPN and CDR2 is SVGIG (reference sequence). The length of the CDR3 is 14 residues. CDR3 sequence reads: CAWIWGQWTDGYTF. The CDR3 DNA sequence: TGTGCCTGGATATGGGGACAGTGGACCGATGGCTACACCTTC. Full variable domain (outside the CDR3, taken from reference TRBV30 and TRBJ1-2): SQTIHQWPATLVQPVGSPLSLECTVEGTSNPNLYWYRQAAGRGLQLLFYSVGIGQISSEVPQNLSASRPQDRQFILSSKKLLLSDSGFYLCAWIWGQWTDGYTFGSGTRLTVV.

The chain carries TRBV6-1 and TRBJ1-4; no clear D gene. V gave up 7 bases and J gave up 5 bases, with 5 bases separating them. In germline, CDR1 is MNHNS, CDR2 SASEGT. There are 11 residues in the CDR3. The CDR3 DNA is TGTGCCAGCAATATCAATGAAAAACTGTTTTTT. Translating gives CASNINEKLFF.

The rearrangement uses TRBV2 and TRBJ2-1; D not resolved. CDR3 length: 15 residues. The germline V and J ends were trimmed by 7 bases and 0 bases, with 13 bases remaining between them. Germline CDR1 reads SNHLY; CDR2 reads FYNNEI. The DNA for the CDR3 is TGTGCCAGCACACGACAAGCCCTCTCCTACAATGAGCAGTTCTTC. It codes for CASTRQALSYNEQFF.

The rearrangement links TRBV2 to TRBJ2-7, with D possibly matching TRBD1 (6 bases). This CDR3 is 14 amino acids long. Germline assignment: CDR1 SNHLY and CDR2 FYNNEI. V lost 8 bases and J lost 7, with 21 bases in between. The CDR3 coding sequence is TGTGCCAGCGACAAACAGGGAACTCCGGGTGAGCAGTACTTC. This translates into CASDKQGTPGEQYF.

This clone was seen once. The same CDR3 can be traced to other DNA sequences in this sample. The gene calls are TRBV5-1 and TRBJ1-3; 9 bases are shared with TRBD1. Per germline, CDR1 SGHRS and CDR2 YFSETQ. CDR3 size: 14 residues. After removal of 4 bases from V and 2 bases from J, the junction contained 1 base not matched to a gene. CDR3 nucleotides: TGCGCCAGCAGCCGGACAGGGGCTGGAAACACCATATATTTT. Its protein product is CASSRTGAGNTIYF.

This clone occurred once. This chain uses TRBV10-3 with TRBJ2-3; 10 bases agree with TRBD1. The CDR3 length is 14 residues. CDR1 and CDR2 from the germline V gene are ENHRY and SYGVKD. Trimming cost V 11 bases and J 5 bases; bases outside gene matches: 10. The DNA of the CDR3 is TGTGCCGCAACGGGACAGGGGAATGGAGATACGCAGTATTTT. Protein sequence: CAATGQGNGDTQYF.

The V gene is TRBV19, the J gene TRBJ1-1; 9 bases match TRBD1. CDR1 and CDR2 (germline): LNHDA, SQIVND (reference sequence). The CDR3 contains 14 residues. Germline trimming cut 8 bases from V and 0 bases from J; bases unmatched to any gene: 4. The CDR3: CASRGQGMNTEAFF. In DNA, the CDR3 is TGTGCCAGTCGCGGACAGGGGATGAACACTGAAGCTTTCTTT.

The table lists this clone with a count of one. V and J are TRBV29-1 and TRBJ2-1; TRBD2 agrees at 8 bases. From germline, CDR1 is SQVTM and CDR2 ANQGSEA. The CDR3 is made up of 14 amino acids. Unmatched junction bases numbered 5, after V lost 4 bases and J lost 3 bases. The CDR3 here is CSVVGGRHYNEQFF. In DNA, the CDR3 is TGCAGCGTTGTTGGCGGGAGGCACTACAATGAGCAGTTCTTC.

The chain uses TRBV28 and TRBJ1-5; D is unclear. This CDR3 is built from 14 residues. Trimming shortened V by 4 bases and J by 2 bases, and 9 bases separated the two germline ends. In germline, CDR1 is MDHEN, CDR2 SYDVKM. The CDR3 region is CASSWGYRNQPQHF. The DNA of the CDR3 is TGTGCCAGCAGTTGGGGATATCGCAATCAGCCCCAGCATTTT.

The rearrangement joins TRBV5-1 to TRBJ1-5; D call uncertain. V was cut by 5 bases and J by 5 bases, with 17 bases left in between. Per the germline V gene, CDR1 is SGHRS and CDR2 is YFSETQ. The CDR3 sequence is 15 residues long. CDR3 DNA sequence: TGCGCCAGCAGATCCGGGCCCGAAACTTATCAGCCCCAGCATTTT. Encoded protein: CASRSGPETYQPQHF.

A single count supports this clone. The chain has TRBV7-6 and TRBJ2-7, with D unresolved. Per germline, CDR1 SGHVS and CDR2 FNYEAQ. CDR3 length: 15 residues. V lost 1 base to trimming and J lost 1 base, with 11 bases between them. The CDR3 protein is CASSLEPGRSYEQYF. The CDR3 nucleotides read TGTGCCAGCAGCTTAGAGCCAGGACGGTCCTACGAGCAGTACTTC.

This clone was recorded once. V usage is TRBV12-5 and J usage is TRBJ1-2, with a weak D call TRBD1 (5 bases). V gave up 0 bases and J gave up 10 bases, with 12 bases separating them. From germline, CDR1 is LGHNT and CDR2 FRNRAP. The CDR3 contains 13 residues. CDR3 protein: CASGLVAGRDYTF. CDR3 bases: TGTGCTAGTGGTTTGGTAGCAGGGAGAGACTACACCTTC.

V is TRBV7-8 and J is TRBJ1-1; the D gene is possibly TRBD1 (6 bases). The CDR3 covers 16 residues. Germline V gives CDR1 SGHVS, CDR2 FQNEAQ. V was shortened by 5 bases and J by 4 bases, with 20 bases between the two germline ends. The CDR3 sequence: CASSPRVGGATTEAFF. The CDR3 DNA follows: TGTGCCAGCAGCCCGAGGGTCGGGGGGGCGACCACTGAAGCTTTCTTT.

The chain employs TRBV7-3 and TRBJ2-1, with 12 bases matching TRBD2. The CDR3 is made up of 16 amino acids. Per germline, CDR1 SGHTA and CDR2 FQGTGA. Trimming cost V 4 bases and J 2 bases; bases outside gene matches: 3. DNA for the CDR3: TGTGCCAGCAGCTCCTCTAGCGGGGGGGCCTACAATGAGCAGTTCTTC. This codes for CASSSSSGGAYNEQFF.

V and J are TRBV5-5 and TRBJ1-2; D is uncertain. The germline V gene encodes CDR1 SGHKS and CDR2 YYEKEE (reference sequence). Trimming took off 2 bases at V and 5 bases at J, with 10 bases between the two ends. This CDR3 spans 13 amino acids. The DNA for the CDR3 is TGTGCCAGCAGCTTAGGACCGTTATATGGCTACACCTTC. This codes for CASSLGPLYGYTF.